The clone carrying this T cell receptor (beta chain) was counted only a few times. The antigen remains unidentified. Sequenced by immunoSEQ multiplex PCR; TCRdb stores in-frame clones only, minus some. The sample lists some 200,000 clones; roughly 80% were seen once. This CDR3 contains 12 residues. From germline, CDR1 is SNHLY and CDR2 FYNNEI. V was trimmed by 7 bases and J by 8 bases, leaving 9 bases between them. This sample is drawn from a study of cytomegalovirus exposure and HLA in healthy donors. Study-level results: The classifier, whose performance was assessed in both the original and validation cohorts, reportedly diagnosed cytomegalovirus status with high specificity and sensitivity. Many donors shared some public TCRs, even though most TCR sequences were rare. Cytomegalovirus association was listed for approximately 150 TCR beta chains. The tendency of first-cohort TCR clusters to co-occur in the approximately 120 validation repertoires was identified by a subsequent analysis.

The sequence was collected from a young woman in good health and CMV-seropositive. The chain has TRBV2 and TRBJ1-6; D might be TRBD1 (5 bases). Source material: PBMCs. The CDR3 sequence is CASTGEHSPLHF. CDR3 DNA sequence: TGTGCCAGCACGGGGGAGCATTCACCCCTCCACTTT.